This T cell receptor (beta chain) emerged from a study of blood T cell repertoires in COVID-19. Study overall: COVID-19 samples, acute and convalescent, were from the United States, Italy and Spain. Sources were T cells, B-cell-depleted T cells, or PBMCs; the material itself was cDNA or gDNA.

Enrolled during active infection, Seattle patients were then followed longitudinally. As handled by the study authors: Amplified reference gene primers provided the basis for estimating nucleated cell counts. Profiled with immunoSEQ multiplex PCR; TCRdb holds only in-frame clones, not every one. V and J calls and clone size come straight from that table; D and trimming were deduced from the DNA. The table records roughly 250,000 clones, around 85% of them present only once. Sequenced: peripheral blood. The sequence derives from a human donor with COVID-19, enrolled during active disease. The donor label of this sample is uncertain.

The CDR3 sequence is CASSLGRLAGEETQYF. CDR3 DNA sequence: TGTGCCAGCAGCTTAGGTAGACTAGCGGGAGAAGAGACCCAGTACTTC. The chain has TRBV5-8 and TRBJ2-5; TRBD2 aligns across 12 bases. This CDR3 comprises 16 residues. Losses at the gene ends were 2 bases for V and 3 bases for J; bases not matched to a gene: 5. Germline values: CDR1 SGHTS, CDR2 YDEGEE.